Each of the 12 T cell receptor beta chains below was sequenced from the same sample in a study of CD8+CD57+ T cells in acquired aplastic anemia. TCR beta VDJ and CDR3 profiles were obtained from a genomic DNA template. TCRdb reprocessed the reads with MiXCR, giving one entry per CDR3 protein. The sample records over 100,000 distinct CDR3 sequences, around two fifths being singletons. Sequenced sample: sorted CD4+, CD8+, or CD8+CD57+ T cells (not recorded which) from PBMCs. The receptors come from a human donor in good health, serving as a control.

The CDR3 sequence: CASSSGQGKEQYF. For the CDR3, the DNA is TGTGCCAGCAGCTCGGGACAGGGGAAGGAGCAGTACTTC. The V and J genes are TRBV7-8 and TRBJ2-7, with TRBD1 matching over 10 bases. CDR1 and CDR2 (germline): SGHVS, FQNEAQ. J was trimmed by 7 bases and V by 4 bases; bases with no gene match: 4. This CDR3 has 13 residues.

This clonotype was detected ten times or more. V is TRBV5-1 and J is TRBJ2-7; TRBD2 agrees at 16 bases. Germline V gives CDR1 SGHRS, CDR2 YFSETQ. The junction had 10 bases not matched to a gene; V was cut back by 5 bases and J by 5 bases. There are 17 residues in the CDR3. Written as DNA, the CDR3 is TGCGCCAGCAGTTCTAACCCCGGGACTAGCGGGAGGGACGAGCAGTACTTC. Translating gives CASSSNPGTSGRDEQYF.

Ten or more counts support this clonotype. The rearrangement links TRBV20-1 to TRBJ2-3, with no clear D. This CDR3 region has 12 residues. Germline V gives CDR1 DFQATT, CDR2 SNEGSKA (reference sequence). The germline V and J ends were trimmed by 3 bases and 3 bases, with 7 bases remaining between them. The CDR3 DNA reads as TGCAGTGCTAGTATGGTTACAGATACGCAGTATTTT. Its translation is CSASMVTDTQYF.

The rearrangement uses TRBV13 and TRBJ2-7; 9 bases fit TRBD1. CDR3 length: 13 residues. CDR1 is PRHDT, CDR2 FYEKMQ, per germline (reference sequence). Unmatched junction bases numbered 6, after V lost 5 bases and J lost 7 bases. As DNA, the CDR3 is TGTGCCAGCAGCCCGCGGACAGGGGTTGAGCAGTACTTC. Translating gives CASSPRTGVEQYF.

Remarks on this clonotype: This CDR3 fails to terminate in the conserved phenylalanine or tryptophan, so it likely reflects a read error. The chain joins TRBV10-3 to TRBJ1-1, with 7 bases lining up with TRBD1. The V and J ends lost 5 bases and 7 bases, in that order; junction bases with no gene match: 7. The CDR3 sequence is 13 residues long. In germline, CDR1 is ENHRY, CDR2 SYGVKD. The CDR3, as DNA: TGTGCCATCAGTTCTCGGACAGGATTTGAAGCTTTCTCT. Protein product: CAISSRTGFEAFS.

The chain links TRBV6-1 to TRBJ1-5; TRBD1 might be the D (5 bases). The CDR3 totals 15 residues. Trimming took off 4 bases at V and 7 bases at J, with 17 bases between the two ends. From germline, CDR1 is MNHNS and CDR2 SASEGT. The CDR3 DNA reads TGTGCCAGCAGTGCCGGAGCTACAGGTGGACAGCCCCAGCATTTT. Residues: CASSAGATGGQPQHF.

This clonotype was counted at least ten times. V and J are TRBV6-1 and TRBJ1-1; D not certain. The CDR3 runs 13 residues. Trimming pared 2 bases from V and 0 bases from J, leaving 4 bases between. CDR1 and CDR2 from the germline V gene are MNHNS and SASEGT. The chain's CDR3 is CASSEHMNTEAFF. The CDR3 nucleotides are TGTGCCAGCAGTGAACATATGAACACTGAAGCTTTCTTT.

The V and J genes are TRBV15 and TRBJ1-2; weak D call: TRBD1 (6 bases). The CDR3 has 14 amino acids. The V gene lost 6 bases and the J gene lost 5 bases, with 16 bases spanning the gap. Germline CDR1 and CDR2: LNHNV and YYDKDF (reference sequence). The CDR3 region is CATRPSGDPYGYTF. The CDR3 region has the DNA TGTGCCACCAGACCCTCAGGGGACCCATATGGCTACACCTTC.

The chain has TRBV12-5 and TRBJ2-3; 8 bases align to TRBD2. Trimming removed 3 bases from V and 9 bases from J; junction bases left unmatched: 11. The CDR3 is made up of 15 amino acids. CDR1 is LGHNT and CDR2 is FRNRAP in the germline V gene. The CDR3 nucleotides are TGTGCTAGTGGTTTTAGCGGCCCCGGCGGGGGGACGCAGTATTTT. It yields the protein CASGFSGPGGGTQYF.

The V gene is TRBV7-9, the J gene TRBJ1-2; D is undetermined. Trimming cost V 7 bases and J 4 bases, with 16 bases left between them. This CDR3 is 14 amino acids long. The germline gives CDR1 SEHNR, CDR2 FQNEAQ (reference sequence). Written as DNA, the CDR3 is TGTGCCAGCACACCCTTCCCGGGCCTCTATGGCTACACCTTC. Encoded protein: CASTPFPGLYGYTF.

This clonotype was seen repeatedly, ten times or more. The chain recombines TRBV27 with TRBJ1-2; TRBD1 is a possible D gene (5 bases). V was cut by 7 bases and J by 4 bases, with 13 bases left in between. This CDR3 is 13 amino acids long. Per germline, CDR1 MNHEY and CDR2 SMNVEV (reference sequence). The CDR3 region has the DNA TGTGCCAGCAAAAGGGGCGGCGGCTATGGCTACACCTTC. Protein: CASKRGGGYGYTF.

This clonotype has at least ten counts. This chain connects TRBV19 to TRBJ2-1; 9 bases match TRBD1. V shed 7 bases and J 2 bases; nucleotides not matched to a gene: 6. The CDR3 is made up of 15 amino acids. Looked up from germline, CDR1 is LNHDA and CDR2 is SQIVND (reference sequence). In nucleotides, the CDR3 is TGTGCCAGTAACCGGGACAGGGCCACCTACAATGAGCAGTTCTTC. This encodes CASNRDRATYNEQFF.